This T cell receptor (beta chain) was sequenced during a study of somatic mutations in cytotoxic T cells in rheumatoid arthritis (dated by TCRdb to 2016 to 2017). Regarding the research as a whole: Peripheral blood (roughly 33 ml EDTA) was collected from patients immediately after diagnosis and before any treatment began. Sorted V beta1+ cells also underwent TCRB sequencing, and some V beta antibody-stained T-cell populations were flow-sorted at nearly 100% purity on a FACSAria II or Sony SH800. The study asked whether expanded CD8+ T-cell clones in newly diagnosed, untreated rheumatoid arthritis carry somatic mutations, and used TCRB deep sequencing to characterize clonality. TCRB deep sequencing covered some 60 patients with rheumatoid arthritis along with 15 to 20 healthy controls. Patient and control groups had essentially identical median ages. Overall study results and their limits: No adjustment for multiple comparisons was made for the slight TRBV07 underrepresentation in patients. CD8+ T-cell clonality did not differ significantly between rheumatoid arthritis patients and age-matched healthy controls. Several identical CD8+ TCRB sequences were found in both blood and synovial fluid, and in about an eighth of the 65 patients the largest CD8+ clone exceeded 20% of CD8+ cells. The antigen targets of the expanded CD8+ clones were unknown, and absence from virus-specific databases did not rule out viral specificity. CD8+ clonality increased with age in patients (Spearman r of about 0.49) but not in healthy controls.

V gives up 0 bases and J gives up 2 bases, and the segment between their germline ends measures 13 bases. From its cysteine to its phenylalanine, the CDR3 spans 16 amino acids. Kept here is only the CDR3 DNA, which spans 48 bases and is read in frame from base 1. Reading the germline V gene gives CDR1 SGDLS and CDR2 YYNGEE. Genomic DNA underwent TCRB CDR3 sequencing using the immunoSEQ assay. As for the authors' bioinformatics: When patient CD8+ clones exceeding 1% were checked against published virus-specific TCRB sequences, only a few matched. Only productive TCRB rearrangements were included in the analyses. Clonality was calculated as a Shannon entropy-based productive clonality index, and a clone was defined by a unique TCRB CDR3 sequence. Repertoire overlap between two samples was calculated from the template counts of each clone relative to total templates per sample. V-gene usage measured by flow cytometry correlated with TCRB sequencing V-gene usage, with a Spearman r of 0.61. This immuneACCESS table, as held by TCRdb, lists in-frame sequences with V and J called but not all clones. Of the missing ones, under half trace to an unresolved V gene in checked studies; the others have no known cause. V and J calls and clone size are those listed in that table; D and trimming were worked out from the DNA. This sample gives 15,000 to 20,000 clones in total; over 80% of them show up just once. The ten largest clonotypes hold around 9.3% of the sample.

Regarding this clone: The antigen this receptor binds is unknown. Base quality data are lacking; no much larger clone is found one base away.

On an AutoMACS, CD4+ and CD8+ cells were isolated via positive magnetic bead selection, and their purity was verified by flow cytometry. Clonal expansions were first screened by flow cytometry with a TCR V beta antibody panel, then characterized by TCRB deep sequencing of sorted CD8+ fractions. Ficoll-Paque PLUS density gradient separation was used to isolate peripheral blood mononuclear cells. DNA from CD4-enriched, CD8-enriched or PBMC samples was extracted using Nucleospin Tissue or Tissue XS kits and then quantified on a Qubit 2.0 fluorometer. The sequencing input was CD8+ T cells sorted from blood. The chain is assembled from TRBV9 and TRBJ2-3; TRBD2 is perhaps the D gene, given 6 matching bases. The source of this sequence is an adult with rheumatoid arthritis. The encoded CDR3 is CASSVASGVNTDTQYF. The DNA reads TGTGCCAGCAGCGTAGCCTCGGGGGTAAACACAGATACGCAGTATTTT.